One and the same sample provided the 25 T cell receptor beta chains below, sequenced in a study of blood T cell repertoires in COVID-19. Using immunoSEQ multiplex PCR, the repertoire was profiled, and TCRdb retains in-frame clones only, with some absent. The sample yields under 80,000 clones, around 85% seen once. Specimen: peripheral blood. The receptors stem from a human donor in a cohort sampled during active COVID-19.

V gene TRBV6-5 combines with J gene TRBJ1-3; perhaps TRBD1 as D (5 bases). This CDR3 has 14 amino acids. V gave up 6 bases and J gave up 1 base, with 10 bases separating them. The germline CDR1 and CDR2 sequences are MNHEY and SVGAGI. The CDR3, as DNA: TGTGCCAGCAGGGTCAGGGCGTCTGGAAACACCATATATTTT. This translates into CASRVRASGNTIYF.

This chain connects TRBV18 to TRBJ2-1; D uncertain. There are 16 residues in the CDR3. V was pared by 0 bases and J by 4 bases, with 13 bases between. Germline V gene sequence: CDR1 KGHSH, CDR2 LQKENI. The CDR3 sequence is CASSPPRRLTYNEQFF. The CDR3 nucleotides are TGTGCCAGCTCACCACCGCGGCGGTTGACTTACAATGAGCAGTTCTTC.

This chain links TRBV11-2 with TRBJ1-1, with 7 bases lining up with TRBD1. Germline V lookup: CDR1 SGHAT, CDR2 FQNNGV. This CDR3 comprises 16 residues. After removal of 5 bases from V and 1 base from J, the junction contained 10 bases not matched to a gene. CDR3 residues: CASSPSTGTTNTEAFF. The CDR3 nucleotides read TGTGCCAGCAGCCCTTCGACAGGGACCACGAACACTGAAGCTTTCTTT.

The genes are TRBV24-1 and TRBJ2-2; TRBD1 agrees at 7 bases. CDR1 is KGHDR, CDR2 SFDVKD, per germline. This CDR3 has 16 residues. V lost 3 bases, J lost 3 bases, and 6 bases stayed unmatched. As DNA, the CDR3 is TGTGCCACCAGTGATAATACAGGGGCGGACACCGGGGAGCTGTTTTTT. Translating it yields CATSDNTGADTGELFF.

J is TRBJ2-3 and V is TRBV24-1, with TRBD1 as a possible D gene (5 bases). This CDR3 is built from 16 residues. Germline assignment: CDR1 KGHDR and CDR2 SFDVKD. V lost 1 base and J 4 bases, leaving 14 bases between the germline ends. The CDR3 DNA sequence: TGTGCCACCAGTGATTTCGAAGGTCCAGGGCCAGATACGCAGTATTTT. This encodes CATSDFEGPGPDTQYF.

The chain joins TRBV24-1 to TRBJ2-3; weak D call: TRBD2 (6 bases). Germline V CDR1 and CDR2: KGHDR, SFDVKD. This CDR3 contains 15 residues. The V end lost 2 bases, the J end lost 4 bases, and 12 bases lay between the germline ends. For the CDR3, the DNA is TGTGCCACCAGTGATTCGGACTACCGGGCAGATACGCAGTATTTT. Amino acid sequence: CATSDSDYRADTQYF.

This chain links TRBV6-5 with TRBJ1-1, with unresolved D. V lost 7 bases and J lost 2, with 11 bases in between. This CDR3 is 13 amino acids long. The germline V gene encodes CDR1 MNHEY and CDR2 SVGAGI. The DNA of the CDR3 is TGTGCCAGCACCCCCGCGCAAAACACTGAAGCTTTCTTT. Encoded protein: CASTPAQNTEAFF.

The rearrangement joins TRBV10-2 to TRBJ1-5; 7 bases agree with TRBD1. The ends lost 4 bases at V and 5 bases at J; junction bases unmatched: 2. This CDR3 has 13 amino acids. From germline, CDR1 is WSHSY and CDR2 SAAADI. The CDR3 DNA sequence: TGCGCCAGCAGTGGACAGGGTTATCAGCCCCAGCATTTT. It encodes CASSGQGYQPQHF.

The genes are TRBV21-1 and TRBJ1-1; no check of the table's D call, TRBD1, against the DNA was made. TRBV21-1 is a listed pseudogene. The CDR3 contains 14 residues. The CDR3 is CASTDRKGDTEAFF. CDR3 DNA sequence: TGTGCCAGCACAGACCGTAAGGGGGACACTGAAGCTTTCTTT.

This chain connects TRBV29-1 to TRBJ2-2, with 8 bases lining up with TRBD1. The germline gives CDR1 SQVTM, CDR2 ANQGSEA. The J segment lost 4 bases and the V segment lost 7 bases, leaving 2 bases of the junction unmatched. This CDR3 comprises 12 residues. The CDR3 reads CSATGVTGELFF. CDR3 in DNA: TGCAGCGCGACAGGGGTCACCGGGGAGCTGTTTTTT.

The chain uses TRBV5-8 and TRBJ2-1; D might be TRBD2 (5 bases). Trimming removed 1 base at V and 10 bases at J, with 21 bases between. This CDR3 region has 16 residues. Germline V CDR1 and CDR2: SGHTS, YDEGEE. The CDR3 loop reads CASSLWGTGTPGEQFF. The CDR3 DNA reads TGTGCCAGCAGCTTGTGGGGAACGGGTACCCCGGGGGAGCAGTTCTTC.

The chain has TRBV18 and TRBJ2-1, with TRBD2 matching 12 bases. CDR1 KGHSH and CDR2 LQKENI come from the germline V gene. The CDR3 length is 19 residues. The junction had 8 bases not matched to a gene; V was cut back by 1 base and J by 1 base. The CDR3 DNA sequence: TGTGCCAGCTCACCACGACTAGCGGGAGATAGTGTGTCCTACAATGAGCAGTTCTTC. It is translated as CASSPRLAGDSVSYNEQFF.

The J gene is TRBJ2-4, the V gene TRBV7-9; D might be TRBD1 (6 bases). Trimming removed 2 bases from V and 0 bases from J, with 11 bases in between. The CDR3 has 16 amino acids. Germline V CDR1 and CDR2: SEHNR, FQNEAQ (reference sequence). The CDR3 DNA reads TGTGCCAGCAGCTTAACAGGGAGTTTAGCCAAAAACATTCAGTACTTC. Translated, it gives CASSLTGSLAKNIQYF. Full variable domain (rest looked up from reference TRBV7-9 and TRBJ2-4): DTGVSQNPRHKITKRGQNVTFRCDPISEHNRLYWYRQTLGQGPEFLTYFQNEAQLEKSRLLSDRFSAERPKGSFSTLEIQRTEQGDSAMYLCASSLTGSLAKNIQYFGAGTRLSVL.

The V gene is TRBV6-5, the J gene TRBJ1-2; the match to TRBD1 covers 7 bases. V lost 7 bases to trimming and J lost 7 bases; unmatched junction nucleotides: 12. The germline V gene has CDR1 MNHEY and CDR2 SVGAGI. The CDR3 loop spans 14 amino acids. The CDR3 protein is CASTSIQGLSGYTF. The CDR3 nucleotides are TGTGCCAGCACCAGTATACAGGGGCTGAGTGGCTACACCTTC.

This clone came up once. The chain carries TRBV27 and TRBJ2-7; D may be TRBD1 (6 bases). Deletions cut 3 bases from V and 9 bases from J, with 12 bases between. Looked up from germline, CDR1 is MNHEY and CDR2 is SMNVEV (reference sequence). The CDR3 extends over 12 amino acids. For the CDR3, the DNA is TGTGCCAGCAGTTTTTTACAGGGCCGGCAGTACTTC. This encodes CASSFLQGRQYF.

The V and J genes are TRBV7-2 and TRBJ2-1; 14 bases are a match to TRBD2. The CDR3 extends over 15 amino acids. Germline lookup yields CDR1 SGHTA and CDR2 FQGNSA. The trim removed 5 bases at V and 10 bases at J, leaving 7 bases unmatched. The CDR3 sequence: CASSPGLAGVKEQFF. CDR3 coding DNA: TGTGCCAGCAGCCCGGGACTAGCGGGAGTAAAAGAGCAGTTCTTC.

This chain connects TRBV2 to TRBJ2-7, with TRBD2 matching 9 bases. This CDR3 is built from 14 residues. With 1 base clipped from V and 12 bases from J, the junction kept 10 bases outside the gene matches. Germline-derived CDR1 and CDR2 are SNHLY and FYNNEI. The CDR3 nucleotides are TGTGCCAGCAGTGAAGGGGGAGCGGGAGGTTTCTTGTACTTC. This gives the protein CASSEGGAGGFLYF.

This clone turned up a few times. V usage is TRBV7-9 and J usage is TRBJ2-7, with TRBD1 matching 9 bases. The germline CDR1 and CDR2 sequences are SEHNR and FQNEAQ (reference sequence). This CDR3 region has 17 residues. With V trimmed by 5 bases and J by 2 bases, 13 bases remained unmatched. The CDR3 protein is CASSPHRGQGVTYEQYF. The CDR3 DNA sequence: TGTGCCAGCAGCCCCCATAGGGGACAGGGTGTAACCTACGAGCAGTACTTC.

The J gene is TRBJ1-4, the V gene TRBV28, with D possibly TRBD1 on 6 matching bases. There are 17 residues in the CDR3. The germline V and J ends were trimmed by 3 bases and 8 bases, with 22 bases remaining between them. Germline V gene lookup returns CDR1 MDHEN and CDR2 SYDVKM. This CDR3 is CASSFVRGTIFPEKLFF. CDR3 in DNA: TGTGCCAGCAGTTTTGTCAGGGGCACAATCTTTCCGGAAAAACTGTTTTTT.

J is TRBJ2-1 and V is TRBV12-3 or TRBV12-4; possible D gene TRBD2, 5 bases. The CDR3 runs 12 residues. V shed 6 bases and J shed 9 bases, with 12 bases lying between them. In DNA form, the CDR3 reads TGTGCCAGCAGCTCGGGGTGGTTTGAGCAGTTCTTC. Its translation is CASSSGWFEQFF.

This clone was counted a single time. The chain uses TRBV15 and TRBJ1-1, with D unresolved. Per the germline V gene, CDR1 is LNHNV and CDR2 is YYDKDF (reference sequence). The CDR3 extends over 15 amino acids. V dropped 5 bases and J dropped 1 base, with 14 bases sitting between them. The DNA of the CDR3 is TGTGCCACCAGCCCCCCCACGAGTGCGAACACTGAAGCTTTCTTT. Translated, it gives CATSPPTSANTEAFF.

This rearrangement joins TRBV24-1 to TRBJ2-7, with a weak D call TRBD1 (5 bases). Trimming pared 3 bases from V and 0 bases from J, leaving 17 bases between. CDR1 and CDR2 (germline): KGHDR, SFDVKD. The CDR3 covers 17 residues. CDR3 in DNA: TGTGCCACCAGTGATCCCCAGGGCCGGTTAAGCTCCTACGAGCAGTACTTC. The encoded protein is CATSDPQGRLSSYEQYF.

The chain employs TRBV28 and TRBJ1-6, with D uncertain. The CDR3 is 14 amino acids. V was trimmed by 4 bases and J by 9 bases, leaving 13 bases between them. In germline, CDR1 is MDHEN, CDR2 SYDVKM. This CDR3 is CASSSAPQLSPLHF. As DNA, the CDR3 is TGTGCCAGCAGTTCCGCCCCTCAACTTTCACCCCTCCACTTT. Based on the CDR3 plus reference TRBV28 and TRBJ1-6, the full variable domain is DVKVTQSSRYLVKRTGEKVFLECVQDMDHENMFWYRQDPGLGLRLIYFSYDVKMKEKGDIPEGYSVSREKKERFSLILESASTNQTSMYLCASSSAPQLSPLHFGNGTRLTVT.

The V gene is TRBV12-3 or TRBV12-4, the J gene TRBJ1-1; D gene unclear. There are 13 residues in the CDR3. Between the trimmed V and J ends, which lost 3 bases and 1 base, there was a span of 6 bases. In nucleotides, the CDR3 is TGTGCCAGCAGTTTGAGGTGGAACACTGAAGCTTTCTTT. Residues: CASSLRWNTEAFF.

V is TRBV5-1 and J is TRBJ2-7; 9 bases agree with TRBD1. The CDR3 has 16 residues. CDR1 is SGHRS, CDR2 YFSETQ, per germline. Trimming at V came to 4 bases and at J to 2 bases, leaving 10 bases not matched to a gene. CDR3 amino acids: CASSRPGGQGAYEQYF. CDR3 nucleotide sequence: TGCGCCAGCAGCCGCCCGGGGGGACAGGGTGCCTACGAGCAGTACTTC.